The TCR beta chain under discussion was sequenced for a study of blood T cell repertoires in COVID-19. Whole-study context: Specimens from acute and convalescent COVID-19 originated in the United States, Italy and Spain.

CDR1 is SGHRS and CDR2 is YFSETQ in the germline V gene. The CDR3 runs to 15 residues. The V segment lost 0 bases and the J segment 2 bases; nucleotides outside the gene matches: 4. As processed by the authors: Scientists estimated how many nucleated cells there were by amplifying reference gene primers. Profiling relied on immunoSEQ multiplex PCR, and the TCRdb table lists in-frame clones only, not all of them. The V and J calls and clone size are taken from that table; D and trimming were inferred from the DNA. The data show 150,000 to 180,000 clones, around 83% seen once. This clonotype originated in a woman aged 55-75 years with acute or convalescent COVID-19. The chain combines TRBV5-1 with TRBJ2-5; 7 nucleotides line up with TRBD1. The specimen sequenced was peripheral blood. The CDR3 region is CASSLGGQLQETQYF. The CDR3 DNA reads TGCGCCAGCAGCTTGGGGGGACAGCTTCAAGAGACCCAGTACTTC.